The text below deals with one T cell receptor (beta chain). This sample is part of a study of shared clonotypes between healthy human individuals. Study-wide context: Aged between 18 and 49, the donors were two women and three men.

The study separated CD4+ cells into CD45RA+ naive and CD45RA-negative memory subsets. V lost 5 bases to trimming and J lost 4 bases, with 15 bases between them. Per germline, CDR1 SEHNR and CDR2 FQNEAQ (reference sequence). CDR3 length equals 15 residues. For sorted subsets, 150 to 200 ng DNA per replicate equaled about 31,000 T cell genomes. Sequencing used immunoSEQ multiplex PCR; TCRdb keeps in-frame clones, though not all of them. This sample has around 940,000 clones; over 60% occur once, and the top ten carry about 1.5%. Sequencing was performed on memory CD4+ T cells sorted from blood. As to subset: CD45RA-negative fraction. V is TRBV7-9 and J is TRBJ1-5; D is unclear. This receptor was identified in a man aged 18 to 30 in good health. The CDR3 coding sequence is TGTGCCAGCAGCCACGAGTTTTTGCGGAATCAGCCCCAGCATTTT. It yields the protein CASSHEFLRNQPQHF.